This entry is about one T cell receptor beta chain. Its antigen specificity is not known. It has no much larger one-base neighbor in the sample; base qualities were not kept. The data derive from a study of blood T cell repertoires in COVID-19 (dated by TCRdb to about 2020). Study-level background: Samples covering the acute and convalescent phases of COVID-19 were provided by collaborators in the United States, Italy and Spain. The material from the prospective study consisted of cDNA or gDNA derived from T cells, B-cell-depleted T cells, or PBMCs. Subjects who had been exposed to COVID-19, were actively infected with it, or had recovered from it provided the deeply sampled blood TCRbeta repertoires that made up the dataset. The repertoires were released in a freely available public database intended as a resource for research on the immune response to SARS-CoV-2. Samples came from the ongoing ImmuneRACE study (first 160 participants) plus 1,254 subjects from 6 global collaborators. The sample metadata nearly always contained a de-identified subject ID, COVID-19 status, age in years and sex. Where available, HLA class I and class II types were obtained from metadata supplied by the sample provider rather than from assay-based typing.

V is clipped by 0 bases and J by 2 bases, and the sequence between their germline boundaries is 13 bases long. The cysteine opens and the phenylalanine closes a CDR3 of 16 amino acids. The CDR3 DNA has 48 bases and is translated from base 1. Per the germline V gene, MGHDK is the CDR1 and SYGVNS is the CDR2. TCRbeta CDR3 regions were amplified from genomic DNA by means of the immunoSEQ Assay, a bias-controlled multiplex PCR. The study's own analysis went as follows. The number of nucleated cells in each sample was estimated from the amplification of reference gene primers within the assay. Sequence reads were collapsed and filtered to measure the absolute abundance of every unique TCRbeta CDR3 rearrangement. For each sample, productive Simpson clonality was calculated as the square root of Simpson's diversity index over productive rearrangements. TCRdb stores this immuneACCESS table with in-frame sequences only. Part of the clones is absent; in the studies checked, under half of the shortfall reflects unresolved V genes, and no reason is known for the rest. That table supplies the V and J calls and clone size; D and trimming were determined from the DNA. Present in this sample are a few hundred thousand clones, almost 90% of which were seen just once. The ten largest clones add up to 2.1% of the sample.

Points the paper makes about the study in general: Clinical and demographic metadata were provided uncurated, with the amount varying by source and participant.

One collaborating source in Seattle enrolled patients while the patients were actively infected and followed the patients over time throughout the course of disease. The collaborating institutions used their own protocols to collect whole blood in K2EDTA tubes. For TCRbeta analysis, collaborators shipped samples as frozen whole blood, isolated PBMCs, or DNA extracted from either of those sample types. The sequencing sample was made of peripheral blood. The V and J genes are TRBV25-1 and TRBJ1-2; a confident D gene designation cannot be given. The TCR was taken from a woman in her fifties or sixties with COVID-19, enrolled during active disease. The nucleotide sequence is TGTGCCAGCAGTGAATACAATCATGCTGAGAACTATGGCTACACCTTC. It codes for CASSEYNHAENYGYTF.